Below, 32 T cell receptor beta chains from the same sample are listed, as sequenced in a study of T-cell memory formation after mild COVID-19. In TCRdb, the 5' RACE reads were re-called with MiXCR into one record per CDR3 protein. The sample includes under 550,000 distinct CDR3 sequences, around 17% of them seen just once. The source material was PBMCs or a T cell subset sorted from them (not recorded which). All receptors come from a young man who had mild COVID-19 (a few samples of this study predate the infection). Cell type and time point are not known.

This clonotype has only a few counts. This chain uses TRBV29-1 with TRBJ1-4; D is ambiguous. The germline CDR1 and CDR2 sequences are SQVTM and ANQGSEA. V lost 7 bases to trimming and J lost 8 bases, with 11 bases between them. This CDR3 is built from 11 residues. CDR3 amino acids: CSGREGEKLFF. The CDR3 nucleotides read TGCAGCGGTCGGGAAGGAGAAAAACTGTTTTTT.

The CDR3 is CASSPSGLATIETQYF. The CDR3 DNA reads TGTGCCAGCTCACCGTCGGGACTAGCGACTATAGAGACCCAGTACTTC. This rearrangement joins TRBV18 to TRBJ2-5, with TRBD2 matching 10 bases. Trimming at V came to 3 bases and at J to 4 bases, leaving 8 bases not matched to a gene. The CDR3 covers 16 residues. Germline-derived CDR1 and CDR2 are KGHSH and LQKENI.

The rearrangement joins TRBV5-4 to TRBJ2-3; D not certain. Germline V lookup: CDR1 SGHNT, CDR2 YYREEE (reference sequence). The CDR3 consists of 14 residues. V lost 6 bases and J lost 0, with 11 bases in between. CDR3 nucleotide sequence: TGTGCCAGCAACCTTGGGCGGAGCACAGATACGCAGTATTTT. Translating gives CASNLGRSTDTQYF.

This clonotype was observed a few times. The V gene is TRBV3-1, the J gene TRBJ2-7; the D is unclear. Germline CDR1 and CDR2: LGHDT and YNNKEL (reference sequence). Trimming left V 0 bases short and J 4 bases short, with 7 bases between. The CDR3 is 13 residues long. The CDR3 is CASSQDSEYEQYF. In DNA form, the CDR3 reads TGTGCCAGCAGCCAAGATTCGGAGTACGAGCAGTACTTC.

The chain couples TRBV10-3 to TRBJ1-2; D unclear. Trimming took off 2 bases at V and 10 bases at J, with 14 bases between the two ends. Germline CDR1 and CDR2: ENHRY and SYGVKD. The CDR3 is 13 amino acids. CDR3 amino acids: CAISEDEGPNYTF. CDR3 nucleotides: TGTGCCATCAGTGAGGATGAAGGGCCTAACTACACCTTC.

The chain couples TRBV19 to TRBJ2-3, with TRBD2 identical over 11 bases. Germline V gene data show CDR1 as LNHDA and CDR2 as SQIVND (reference sequence). With 6 bases clipped from V and 4 bases from J, the junction kept 6 bases outside the gene matches. CDR3 length: 15 residues. For the CDR3, the DNA is TGTGCCAGTAGGTTAGCGGGGGGGCGGTCAGATACGCAGTATTTT. Protein: CASRLAGGRSDTQYF.

This clonotype was seen only a few times. This chain links TRBV7-2 with TRBJ2-3, with a weak D call TRBD2 (6 bases). Germline assignment: CDR1 SGHTA and CDR2 FQGNSA. V gave up 6 bases and J gave up 2 bases, with 18 bases separating them. The CDR3 sequence is 16 residues long. In DNA, the CDR3 is TGTGCCAGCAGGTCTTATTACGGGACTCCCACAGATACGCAGTATTTT. This gives the protein CASRSYYGTPTDTQYF.

The CDR3 protein is CASSYRGQGRKELFF. For the CDR3, the DNA is TGTGCCAGCAGTTACCGGGGGCAGGGGCGGAAGGAGCTGTTTTTT. The rearrangement links TRBV6-5 to TRBJ2-2; D might be TRBD1 or TRBD2, each matching 6 bases. The CDR3 runs 15 residues. V was shortened by 2 bases and J by 10 bases, with 17 bases between the two germline ends. Germline lookup yields CDR1 MNHEY and CDR2 SVGAGI.

The chain is built from TRBV12-3 or TRBV12-4 and TRBJ1-1; 10 nucleotides line up with TRBD1. The CDR3 consists of 12 residues. J lost 11 bases, V lost 7 bases, and 7 bases had no gene match. CDR3 region: CASTGTGERAFF. CDR3 in DNA: TGTGCCAGCACCGGGACAGGGGAACGGGCTTTCTTT.

This clonotype was seen at least ten times. The chain recombines TRBV11-2 with TRBJ2-3, with D perhaps being TRBD1 or TRBD2 (5 bases each). Trimming took off 0 bases at V and 5 bases at J, with 9 bases between the two ends. This CDR3 region has 14 residues. Germline V gives CDR1 SGHAT, CDR2 FQNNGV. The CDR3 DNA sequence: TGTGCCAGCAGCTTAGACATGAGGGGAGATACGCAGTATTTT. Translating gives CASSLDMRGDTQYF.

This clonotype was counted many times. The chain couples TRBV12-3 or TRBV12-4 to TRBJ2-1, with 13 bases matching TRBD2. Trimming removed 9 bases from V and 7 bases from J; junction bases left unmatched: 3. This CDR3 has 13 residues. CDR3: CARTSGGANEQFF. For the CDR3, the DNA is TGTGCCAGAACTAGCGGGGGGGCTAATGAGCAGTTCTTC.

There are a few counts of this clonotype. The rearrangement uses TRBV28 and TRBJ2-5, with D perhaps TRBD1 (6 bases). The ends were cut back, 2 bases at V and 7 bases at J, with 8 bases in the middle. Germline CDR1 MDHEN, CDR2 SYDVKM. The CDR3 has 12 residues. DNA of the CDR3: TGTGCCAGCAGTTTAGTAGGGGGGACCCAGTACTTC. Protein product: CASSLVGGTQYF.

This clonotype was seen many times. The chain uses TRBV28 and TRBJ1-2; D uncertain. The CDR3 extends over 13 amino acids. CDR1 and CDR2 from the germline V gene are MDHEN and SYDVKM. V lost 6 bases to trimming and J lost 0 bases, with 8 bases between them. The DNA of the CDR3 is TGTGCCAGCAGCCTCGGGGCTAACTATGGCTACACCTTC. Translating gives CASSLGANYGYTF.

Only a few counts were recorded for this clonotype. The V and J genes are TRBV12-3 or TRBV12-4 and TRBJ1-1; no clear D gene. Trimming shortened V by 6 bases and J by 1 base, and 9 bases separated the two germline ends. The CDR3 has 13 amino acids. CDR3 amino acids: CASRTTENTEAFF. The CDR3 nucleotides read TGTGCCAGCAGAACGACGGAGAACACTGAAGCTTTCTTT.

This chain uses TRBV6-6 with TRBJ2-3; 9 nucleotides align to TRBD1. This CDR3 contains 15 residues. V lost 7 bases, J lost 0 bases, and 5 bases stayed unmatched. Germline CDR1 and CDR2: MNHNY and SVGAGI (reference sequence). The CDR3 DNA reads TGTGCCAGCACTAGGGGACAGGGAAGCACAGATACGCAGTATTTT. It translates to CASTRGQGSTDTQYF.

The rearrangement uses TRBV20-1 and TRBJ2-3; the match to TRBD2 covers 10 bases. V was clipped by 5 bases and J by 1 base; unmatched bases: 0. There are 13 residues in the CDR3. Germline V gene data show CDR1 as DFQATT and CDR2 as SNEGSKA (reference sequence). The CDR3 sequence is CSAGTSGTDTQYF. As DNA, the CDR3 is TGCAGTGCTGGGACTAGCGGCACAGATACGCAGTATTTT.

The genes are TRBV7-9 and TRBJ1-1; D might be TRBD1 (5 bases). Trimming left V 8 bases short and J 1 base short, with 14 bases between. CDR3 length: 14 residues. Germline V gene lookup returns CDR1 SEHNR and CDR2 FQNEAQ (reference sequence). The DNA of the CDR3 is TGTGCCAGCGTCCGGGACCCTCCGAACACTGAAGCTTTCTTT. This encodes CASVRDPPNTEAFF.

The rearrangement uses TRBV20-1 and TRBJ1-1; D gene unclear. Germline CDR1 reads DFQATT; CDR2 reads SNEGSKA (reference sequence). Trimming took off 8 bases at V and 1 base at J, with 14 bases between the two ends. The CDR3 runs 13 residues. The CDR3 sequence: CSPISTSNTEAFF. The CDR3 region has the DNA TGCAGTCCGATTTCCACATCGAACACTGAAGCTTTCTTT.

V and J are TRBV6-2 or TRBV6-3 and TRBJ2-7; D uncertain. The CDR3 length is 15 residues. Trimming took off 5 bases at V and 2 bases at J, with 16 bases between the two ends. Germline values: CDR1 MNHEY, CDR2 SVGEGT. The DNA of the CDR3 is TGTGCCAGCAGTAGGCTTTTTTCCACCACCTACGAGCAGTACGTC. Amino acids: CASSRLFSTTYEQYV.

The rearrangement uses TRBV24-1 and TRBJ2-5; TRBD1 is a possible D gene (6 bases). This CDR3 spans 15 amino acids. Trimming pared 3 bases from V and 3 bases from J, leaving 13 bases between. Germline CDR1 is KGHDR and CDR2 is SFDVKD. This CDR3 is CATSDPGTRKETQYF. CDR3 sequence (DNA): TGTGCCACCAGTGATCCCGGGACACGAAAAGAGACCCAGTACTTC.

This chain joins TRBV12-3 or TRBV12-4 and TRBJ2-1, with 11 bases identical to TRBD2. J lost 5 bases, V lost 6 bases, and 6 bases had no gene match. This CDR3 has 15 residues. CDR3 in DNA: TGTGCCAGCAGCCTACCGGGACTAGCGGACAATGAGCAGTTCTTC. Its translation is CASSLPGLADNEQFF.

The chain couples TRBV12-3 or TRBV12-4 to TRBJ2-2; D is unclear. This CDR3 comprises 15 residues. Trimming removed 7 bases from V and 6 bases from J, with 18 bases in between. The CDR3 is CASTRAAVGAGELFF. The DNA for the CDR3 is TGTGCCAGCACCCGTGCCGCTGTAGGTGCCGGGGAGCTGTTTTTT.

This clonotype was seen a handful of times. The chain uses TRBV24-1 and TRBJ1-2; D unclear. The CDR3 runs 14 residues. CDR1 KGHDR and CDR2 SFDVKD come from the germline V gene. The V end was cut by 4 bases, the J end by 5 bases, with 13 bases between. CDR3 nucleotide sequence: TGTGCCACCAGTGACCTTCAAGTCGATTATGGCTACACCTTC. Translating gives CATSDLQVDYGYTF.

This clonotype occurred a few times. V gene TRBV6-5 combines with J gene TRBJ2-7; no clear D. The CDR3 has 14 residues. V lost 4 bases and J 2 bases, leaving 12 bases between the germline ends. Per germline, CDR1 MNHEY and CDR2 SVGAGI. Here the CDR3 DNA reads TGTGCCAGCAGTTCTTCCCAGGCCGCCTACGAGCAGTACTTC. The encoded protein is CASSSSQAAYEQYF.

This clonotype was detected ten times or more. This chain connects TRBV7-9 to TRBJ2-1; D unresolved. This CDR3 is built from 17 residues. Germline CDR1 reads SEHNR; CDR2 reads FQNEAQ (reference sequence). V lost 1 base, J lost 6 bases, and 19 bases lay in between. For the CDR3, the DNA is TGTGCCAGCAGCTTAGGGGTTTCCGCCTCGAATGCCAATGAGCAGTTCTTC. This encodes CASSLGVSASNANEQFF.

The chain carries TRBV7-3 and TRBJ1-1; possibly TRBD1 for D (6 bases). Per the germline V gene, CDR1 is SGHTA and CDR2 is FQGTGA. Trimming cost V 4 bases and J 6 bases, with 15 bases left between them. CDR3 size: 14 residues. CDR3 in amino acids: CASSSYLGGSEAFF. The CDR3 region has the DNA TGTGCCAGCAGCTCTTATCTGGGGGGCTCTGAAGCTTTCTTT.

For this clonotype: One end of the junction is discordant with germline, which a read error may explain. J is TRBJ2-2 and V is TRBV7-2, with 9 bases identical to TRBD2. Looked up from germline, CDR1 is SGHTA and CDR2 is FQGNSA. This CDR3 is built from 15 residues. The CDR3, as DNA: TGTGCCAGCAGCATAGCGGGGGCACCCACCGGGGAGCTGTTTTTT. Protein sequence: CASSIAGAPTGELFF.

This clonotype showed up many times. V is TRBV5-1 and J is TRBJ2-3; 10 bases fit TRBD2. The germline CDR1 and CDR2 sequences are SGHRS and YFSETQ. The CDR3 has 14 amino acids. Unmatched junction bases numbered 3, after V lost 5 bases and J lost 3 bases. CDR3 protein: CASRRTSGTDTQYF. The CDR3 DNA reads as TGCGCCAGCAGGAGGACTAGCGGAACAGATACGCAGTATTTT.

This clonotype was found a few times. The V call is TRBV5-6, the J call TRBJ2-3, with 9 bases aligning to TRBD2. The CDR3 length is 16 residues. Per germline, CDR1 SGHDT and CDR2 YYEEEE. The junction had 6 bases not matched to a gene; V was cut back by 1 base and J by 3 bases. The CDR3 protein is CASSLLSGGNTDTQYF. The CDR3 coding sequence is TGTGCCAGCAGCTTGCTCAGCGGGGGGAATACAGATACGCAGTATTTT.

This clonotype has more than one count but fewer than ten. This chain connects TRBV6-2 or TRBV6-3 to TRBJ2-5; the D is unclear. CDR3 length equals 13 residues. Trimming shortened V by 2 bases and J by 1 base, and 5 bases separated the two germline ends. Germline V CDR1 and CDR2: MNHEY, SVGEGT. The CDR3 loop is CASSYRLQETQYF. Here the CDR3 DNA reads TGTGCCAGCAGTTACCGTCTCCAAGAGACCCAGTACTTC.

This clonotype has a handful of counts. The DNA for the CDR3 is TGTGCCAGCAGTCTAAGGTGGGCAGCGAACACTGAAGCTTTCTTT. This sequence encodes CASSLRWAANTEAFF. The V and J genes are TRBV28 and TRBJ1-1, with D hard to call. This CDR3 is 15 amino acids long. The V gene lost 5 bases and the J gene lost 1 base, with 14 bases spanning the gap. Germline V gene lookup returns CDR1 MDHEN and CDR2 SYDVKM.

The V and J genes are TRBV20-1 and TRBJ1-5, with D unclear. The CDR3 consists of 16 residues. Germline lookup yields CDR1 DFQATT and CDR2 SNEGSKA (reference sequence). V was trimmed by 0 bases and J by 0 bases, leaving 12 bases between them. As DNA, the CDR3 is TGCAGTGCTAGAGATAGAACCGAATATAGCAATCAGCCCCAGCATTTT. Translated: CSARDRTEYSNQPQHF.